The sequence of this TCR beta chain was determined in a study of radiotherapy plus CTLA-4 blockade in lung cancer. Study-level results: Following radiotherapy plus ipilimumab, tumor-derived TCR clones expanded in the blood. Best predicting response, reportedly, were early blood T cell clone dynamics, with interferon-beta.

Only in-frame clones appear in the TCRdb table, and some are missing; sequencing was by immunoSEQ multiplex PCR. This sample yields some 110,000 clones, of which about 80% are seen a single time; about 3.3% belongs to the top ten. Participants had chemo-refractory metastatic non-small-cell lung cancer and were treated with focal radiation plus ipilimumab CTLA-4 blockade. Deletions cut 4 bases from V and 2 bases from J, with 10 bases between. The CDR3 sequence is 14 residues long. CDR1 is SNHLY and CDR2 is FYNNEI in the germline V gene. Note on this clone: Its matching antigen is unknown.

The chain employs TRBV2 and TRBJ2-3; weak D call: TRBD1 (6 bases). The receptor comes from a human donor with non-small cell lung cancer that progressed on radiotherapy plus ipilimumab. Some clones in this sample may be carry-over from other donors' samples. Source: peripheral blood, taken from a patient treated with radiotherapy plus ipilimumab. The CDR3 reads CASSGRTVTDTQYF. For the CDR3, the DNA is TGTGCCAGCAGTGGCCGGACAGTCACAGATACGCAGTATTTT.